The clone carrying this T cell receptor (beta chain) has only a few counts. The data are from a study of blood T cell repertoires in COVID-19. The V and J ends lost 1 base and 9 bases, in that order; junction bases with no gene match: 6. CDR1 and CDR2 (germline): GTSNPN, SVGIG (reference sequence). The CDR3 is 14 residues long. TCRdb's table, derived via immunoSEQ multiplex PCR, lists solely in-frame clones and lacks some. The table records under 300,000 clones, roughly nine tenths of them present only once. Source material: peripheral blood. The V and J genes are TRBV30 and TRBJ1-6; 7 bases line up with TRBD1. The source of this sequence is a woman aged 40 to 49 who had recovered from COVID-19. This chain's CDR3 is CAWSEGQRGSPLHF. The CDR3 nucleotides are TGTGCCTGGAGTGAGGGACAGAGGGGTTCACCCCTCCACTTT.